The 19 T cell receptor beta chains reported below all come from one sample, sequenced in a study of T cell responses to AZD1222 COVID-19 vaccine. Generated by immunoSEQ multiplex PCR, the TCRdb table keeps only in-frame clones and is missing some. Found here are 150,000 or so clones, around 91% of them singletons; the top ten hold 5%. The specimen was peripheral blood, collected on day 0 of AZD1222 vaccination. All receptors derive from an adult in good health.

This chain joins TRBV6-2 or TRBV6-3 and TRBJ2-5; 8 bases are shared with TRBD2. This CDR3 region has 16 residues. Germline-derived CDR1 and CDR2 are MNHEY and SVGEGT. The junction had 10 bases not matched to a gene; V was cut back by 6 bases and J by 1 base. CDR3 loop: CASSPGSGSIQETQYF. CDR3 nucleotides: TGTGCCAGCAGCCCCGGAAGCGGGAGCATCCAAGAGACCCAGTACTTC.

The CDR3 DNA follows: TGTGCCAGCAGTAGGGGAACAGGGAATCAGCCCCAGCATTTT. Translated: CASSRGTGNQPQHF. The chain combines TRBV2 with TRBJ1-5; a possible D gene is TRBD1 (6 bases). Germline V gene data show CDR1 as SNHLY and CDR2 as FYNNEI. The CDR3 totals 14 residues. Trimming pared 5 bases from V and 4 bases from J, leaving 12 bases between. Full variable domain (missing parts from reference TRBV2 and TRBJ1-5): EPEVTQTPSHQVTQMGQEVILRCVPISNHLYFYWYRQILGQKVEFLVSFYNNEISEKSEIFDDQFSVERPDGSNFTLKIRSTKLEDSAMYFCASSRGTGNQPQHFGDGTRLSIL.

This chain connects TRBV7-8 to TRBJ2-1; D unclear. CDR1 is SGHVS and CDR2 is FQNEAQ in the germline V gene. The CDR3 contains 14 residues. The ends were cut back, 1 base at V and 2 bases at J, with 6 bases in the middle. The CDR3 DNA follows: TGTGCCAGCAGCTTAGAAGGGCCCTACAATGAGCAGTTCTTC. Protein: CASSLEGPYNEQFF.

The rearrangement links TRBV12-3 or TRBV12-4 to TRBJ1-1; 7 bases are a match to TRBD1. The CDR3 sequence is 12 residues long. V shed 6 bases, J shed 8 bases, and the junction held 6 bases outside the gene matches. CDR3 in amino acids: CASRWGTEEAFF. DNA of the CDR3: TGTGCCAGCAGGTGGGGGACAGAAGAAGCTTTCTTT.

The V gene is TRBV4-1, the J gene TRBJ1-1; TRBD1 matches 9 bases. J was trimmed by 5 bases and V by 0 bases; bases with no gene match: 7. This CDR3 is built from 16 residues. The germline V gene encodes CDR1 MGHRA and CDR2 YSYEKL. The CDR3 DNA is TGCGCCAGCAGCCAAGATCCCGACAGGGGGGAGACTGAAGCTTTCTTT. It yields the protein CASSQDPDRGETEAFF.

The chain combines TRBV2 with TRBJ1-5; TRBD1 might be the D (5 bases). Trimming stripped 8 bases from V and 3 bases from J, with 14 bases between. Germline CDR1 SNHLY, CDR2 FYNNEI. The CDR3 runs 14 residues. DNA of the CDR3: TGTGCCAGCGACTTCGACAGCAACAATCAGCCCCAGCATTTT. This encodes CASDFDSNNQPQHF.

The CDR3 protein is CASRVEVGADTQYF. CDR3 nucleotide sequence: TGTGCCAGCAGAGTGGAGGTTGGAGCAGATACGCAGTATTTT. The V gene is TRBV6-5, the J gene TRBJ2-3; D is perhaps TRBD2 (5 bases). CDR1 MNHEY and CDR2 SVGAGI come from the germline V gene. Between the trimmed V and J ends, which lost 6 bases and 4 bases, there was a span of 14 bases. CDR3 size: 14 residues.

The chain recombines TRBV7-3 with TRBJ1-1; the D is unclear. The V end was cut by 5 bases, the J end by 2 bases, with 9 bases between. CDR1 SGHTA and CDR2 FQGTGA come from the germline V gene. This CDR3 has 13 amino acids. The CDR3 is CASSAQVNTEAFF. In DNA form, the CDR3 reads TGTGCCAGCAGCGCCCAGGTCAACACTGAAGCTTTCTTT.

This chain connects TRBV6-2 or TRBV6-3 to TRBJ2-7, with no clear D. Per germline, CDR1 MNHEY and CDR2 SVGEGT. Trimming cost V 0 bases and J 4 bases, with 10 bases left between them. This CDR3 has 14 residues. The CDR3 region is CASSYSGLLYEQYF. In DNA, the CDR3 is TGTGCCAGCAGTTACTCGGGTCTTCTGTACGAGCAGTACTTC.

Details on this clone: In the same sample, other DNA sequences code for this CDR3. The chain uses TRBV7-3 and TRBJ2-3, with D tentatively TRBD1 (5 bases). Germline V gene sequence: CDR1 SGHTA, CDR2 FQGTGA. V was trimmed by 5 bases and J by 0 bases, leaving 9 bases between them. This CDR3 comprises 14 residues. DNA of the CDR3: TGTGCCAGCAGCCCCGGACATAGCACAGATACGCAGTATTTT. Translating it yields CASSPGHSTDTQYF.

This clone is a singleton in its sample. This chain joins TRBV14 and TRBJ2-7, with D perhaps TRBD2 (7 bases). The CDR3 consists of 16 residues. V lost 4 bases and J 3 bases, leaving 19 bases between the germline ends. CDR1 is SGHDN, CDR2 FVKESK, per germline. The DNA of the CDR3 is TGTGCCAGCAGCCCGCGTTACTGGGAGGGGGACTACGAGCAGTACTTC. Its translation: CASSPRYWEGDYEQYF.

The J gene is TRBJ2-1, the V gene TRBV5-1; possibly TRBD2 for D (5 bases). In germline, CDR1 is SGHRS, CDR2 YFSETQ. The CDR3 consists of 12 residues. V shed 2 bases and J shed 9 bases, with 9 bases lying between them. The DNA for the CDR3 is TGCGCCAGCAGCTTTGAGGGCGGTGAGCAGTTCTTC. Amino acid sequence: CASSFEGGEQFF.

V usage is TRBV15 and J usage is TRBJ1-5; 7 bases match TRBD1. The CDR3 has 13 residues. In germline, CDR1 is LNHNV, CDR2 YYDKDF (reference sequence). V lost 10 bases, J lost 7 bases, and 10 bases stayed unmatched. CDR3 loop: CASSLYRGQPQHF. The CDR3 coding sequence is TGTGCCAGCTCATTATACAGGGGCCAGCCCCAGCATTTT.

This sequence joins TRBV27 and TRBJ2-4; no clear D. The CDR3 is 12 residues long. Germline CDR1 and CDR2: MNHEY and SMNVEV (reference sequence). With 6 bases removed from V and 5 bases from J, the gap between germline ends came to 8 bases. In DNA form, the CDR3 reads TGTGCCAGCAGAGGTCCCGAAAACATTCAGTACTTC. The encoded protein is CASRGPENIQYF.

This clone was picked up one time. The chain links TRBV28 to TRBJ2-3, with 12 bases aligning to TRBD2. Trimming removed 5 bases from V and 5 bases from J; junction bases left unmatched: 8. The CDR3 extends over 16 amino acids. Germline CDR1 MDHEN, CDR2 SYDVKM. The CDR3: CASSPTSGRRRDTQYF. The CDR3 region has the DNA TGTGCCAGCAGTCCAACTAGCGGGAGGAGGCGAGATACGCAGTATTTT.

The chain employs TRBV28 and TRBJ2-7, with TRBD1 matching over 8 bases. CDR3 length equals 14 residues. Germline CDR1 and CDR2: MDHEN and SYDVKM. Losses at the gene ends were 5 bases for V and 5 bases for J; bases not matched to a gene: 8. CDR3 sequence reads: CASSPQGAGDEQYF. As DNA, the CDR3 is TGTGCCAGCAGTCCTCAGGGGGCTGGGGACGAGCAGTACTTC.

This sequence joins TRBV27 and TRBJ2-1; D is ambiguous. The CDR3 contains 12 residues. Germline V gives CDR1 MNHEY, CDR2 SMNVEV (reference sequence). V was clipped by 6 bases and J by 3 bases, with 6 bases between them. This CDR3 reads CASSPDYNEQFF. The CDR3, as DNA: TGTGCCAGCAGCCCAGACTACAATGAGCAGTTCTTC.

The rearrangement uses TRBV5-6 and TRBJ2-7, with 7 bases identical to TRBD2. The germline V gene encodes CDR1 SGHDT and CDR2 YYEEEE. The ends lost 4 bases at V and 2 bases at J; junction bases unmatched: 6. The CDR3 spans 14 residues. CDR3: CASSPGRGTYEQYF. The CDR3 coding sequence is TGTGCCAGCAGCCCTGGGAGGGGTACCTACGAGCAGTACTTC.

The J gene is TRBJ2-3, the V gene TRBV15; D may be TRBD2 (6 bases). The CDR3 is 16 amino acids. Trimming took off 5 bases at V and 4 bases at J, with 19 bases between the two ends. CDR1 and CDR2 (germline): LNHNV, YYDKDF (reference sequence). CDR3 bases: TGTGCCACCAGCGCGGGACGCCTTTCGAGGGCAGATACGCAGTATTTT. This sequence encodes CATSAGRLSRADTQYF. The whole variable domain, filled in from reference TRBV15 and TRBJ2-3, reads DAMVIQNPRYQVTQFGKPVTLSCSQTLNHNVMYWYQQKSSQAPKLLFHYYDKDFNNEADTPDNFQSRRPNTSFCFLDIRSPGLGDTAMYLCATSAGRLSRADTQYFGPGTRLTVL.